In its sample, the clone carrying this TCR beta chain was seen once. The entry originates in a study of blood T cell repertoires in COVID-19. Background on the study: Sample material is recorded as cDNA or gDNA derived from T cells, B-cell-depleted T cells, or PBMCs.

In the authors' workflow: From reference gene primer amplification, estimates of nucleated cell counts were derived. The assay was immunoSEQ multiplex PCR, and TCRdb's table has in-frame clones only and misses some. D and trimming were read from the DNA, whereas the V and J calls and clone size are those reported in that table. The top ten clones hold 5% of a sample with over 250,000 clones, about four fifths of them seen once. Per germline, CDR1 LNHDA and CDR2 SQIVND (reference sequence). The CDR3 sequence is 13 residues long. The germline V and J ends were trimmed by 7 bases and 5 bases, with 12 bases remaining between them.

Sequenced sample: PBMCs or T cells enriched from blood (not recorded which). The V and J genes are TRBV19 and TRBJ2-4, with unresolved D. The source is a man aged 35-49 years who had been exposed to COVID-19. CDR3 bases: TGTGCCAGTACCCCCGAAGGAGAAAACATTCAGTACTTC. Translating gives CASTPEGENIQYF.